This T cell receptor (beta chain) emerged from a study of OX40 agonist ivuxolimab in advanced cancers. Broadly, across the study: Ivuxolimab was an agonistic, fully human IgG2 monoclonal antibody directed against OX40 (CD134), a costimulatory receptor. The paper reports the monotherapy dose-escalation portion (N = 52 patients) of the phase I ivuxolimab trial. Patients were allowed to have had prior anti-PD-1, anti-PD-L1 or anti-CTLA-4 therapy, and approximately 39% of the dose-escalation patients had been treated with checkpoint inhibitors. Of the approximately 50 dose-escalation patients, hepatocellular carcinoma was present in about 20, melanoma in some 15, renal cell carcinoma in 9 and head and neck cancer in 9. Intravenous ivuxolimab was administered to patients every 2 weeks at six dose levels: 0.01, 0.1, 0.3, 1.5, 3 and 10 mg/kg. Peripheral TCRbeta sequencing was intended to test whether TCR sequence diversity was altered and clonal T-cell expansion was caused by ivuxolimab. Partial responses occurred in three dose-escalation patients, of whom one had hepatocellular carcinoma and two had cutaneous melanoma. A male proportion of nearly 85% and a mean age of around 60 years, ranging from roughly 20 to 80, were recorded for the dose-escalation cohort. General findings and caveats noted by the study authors: Which antigens the clonally expanded peripheral T cells were specific for was not determined. At doses of 0.1 to 3.0 mg/kg, clonal expansion of both CD4+ and CD8+ blood T cells was observed from baseline to week 6. After ivuxolimab, expanded clones were on average more numerous among CD8+ T cells than among CD4+ T cells. Low levels of normalized T-cell clonal expansion were also seen in some nonresponding patients. Partial responders in the 0.1-3.0 mg/kg groups had among the lowest normalized peripheral clonal expansion, especially among CD8+ T cells.

Concerning this clone itself: Its target antigen remains unknown. No base qualities exist here, and no much larger clone lies one base off it.

The trial excluded patients who had a history of autoimmune disease or were on systemic immunosuppression. In every dose cohort, peripheral blood was drawn for TCR sequencing at baseline, cycle 4 day 1, and cycle 7 day 1. Samples were obtained from an open-label, multicenter, first-in-human phase I dose-escalation trial of ivuxolimab. Adults with locally advanced or metastatic melanoma, renal cell carcinoma, hepatocellular carcinoma or head and neck squamous cell carcinoma were enrolled in the trial. CD4+ and CD8+ T cells were sorted separately from peripheral blood before TCR sequencing. Genomic DNA was isolated from the sorted cells so that the TCRbeta CDR3 region could be sequenced. The immunoSEQ Assay was used for sequencing of TCRbeta CDR3 regions. TCRdb mirrors the immuneACCESS table, restricted to in-frame sequences. Some clones are absent from its copies; in checked studies, under half trace to an unresolved V gene, and the reason for the others is unknown. For this sample the table gives 35,000 to 40,000 clones, of which approximately 87% were detected only once. The ten most abundant clones make up 25% to 40% of the sample.

CDR1 and CDR2, looked up from the germline V gene, are LGHNA and YNFKEQ. V sheds 3 bases and J sheds 7 bases, leaving 18 bases between their ends. The CDR3 holds 16 amino acids from the cysteine to the phenylalanine. The retained sequence is limited to the CDR3, 48 bases, with the frame set at the first base. This TCR derives from an adult with an advanced solid tumor such as melanoma, head and neck, liver or kidney cancer. This sample comprised CD4+ or CD8+ T cells sorted from blood, obtained in a trial of the OX40 agonist ivuxolimab. The chain is assembled from TRBV4-2 and TRBJ2-2, with an unclear D gene assignment. CDR3 sequence: CASSHPTVGLRGELFF. The nucleotide sequence reads TGTGCCAGCAGCCATCCCACTGTTGGGCTCCGCGGGGAGCTGTTTTTT.